This TCR beta chain derives from a study of T cell changes during pregnancy in multiple sclerosis (dated by TCRdb to the late 2010s). Notes on the research overall: The study examined how the T cell repertoire changed over the course of pregnancy in women with multiple sclerosis.

In regard to this clone: It has no known antigen specificity. There are no base qualities to consult, and no much larger clone falls within one base.

The protocol used for the library was the immunoSEQ multiplex PCR assay. TCRdb re-hosts the immuneACCESS table, in-frame sequences only. Its copies lack some clones; in the studies checked, an unresolved V gene accounts for under half of them, and the cause for the rest is not known. The sample table lists some 21,000 clones, 85% to 90% of them with a count of one. Approximately 5% of the sample rests with the top ten. Inclusive of the bounding cysteine and phenylalanine, the CDR3 is 15 residues long. Of the read, only the CDR3 DNA is kept; its 45 bases are in frame from base 1. Per the germline V gene (reference sequence), MNHEY is the CDR1 and SMNVEV is the CDR2. Trimming at the junction amounts to 0 bases on V and 4 bases on J, and the germline ends lie 12 bases apart.

The rearrangement combines TRBV27 with TRBJ1-2; the D segment cannot be called with confidence. The input for sequencing was CD8+ T cells from peripheral blood mononuclear cells, taken in the second trimester of pregnancy. This receptor was obtained from a female donor in good health, enrolled as a control in a pregnancy study. This receptor carries the CDR3 CASSLSSTGAYGYTF. The DNA is as follows: TGTGCCAGCAGTTTATCGTCGACGGGTGCCTATGGCTACACCTTC.